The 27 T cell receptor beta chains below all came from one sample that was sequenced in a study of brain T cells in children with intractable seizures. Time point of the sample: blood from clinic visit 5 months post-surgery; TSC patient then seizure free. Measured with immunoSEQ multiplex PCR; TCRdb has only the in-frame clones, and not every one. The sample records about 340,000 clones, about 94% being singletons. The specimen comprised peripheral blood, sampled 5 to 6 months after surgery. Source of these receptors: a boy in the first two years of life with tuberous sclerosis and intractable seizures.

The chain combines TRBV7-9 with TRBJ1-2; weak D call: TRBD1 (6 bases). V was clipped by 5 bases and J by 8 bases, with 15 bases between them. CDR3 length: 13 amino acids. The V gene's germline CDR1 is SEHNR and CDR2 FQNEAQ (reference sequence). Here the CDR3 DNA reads TGTGCCAGCAGCGAAACAGGGCTGTACGGCTACACCTTC. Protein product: CASSETGLYGYTF.

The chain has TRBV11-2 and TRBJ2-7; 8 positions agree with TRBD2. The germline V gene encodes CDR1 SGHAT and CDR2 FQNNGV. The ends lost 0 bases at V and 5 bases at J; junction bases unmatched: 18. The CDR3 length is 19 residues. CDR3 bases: TGTGCCAGCAGCTTAGATCGGAAGAACGTCGCGGGAGGACCACACGAGCAGTACTTC. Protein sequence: CASSLDRKNVAGGPHEQYF.

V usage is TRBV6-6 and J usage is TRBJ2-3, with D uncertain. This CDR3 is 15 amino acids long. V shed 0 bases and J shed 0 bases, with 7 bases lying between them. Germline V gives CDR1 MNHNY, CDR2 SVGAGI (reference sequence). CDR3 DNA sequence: TGTGCCAGCAGTTACTCTCGTTCTAGCACAGATACGCAGTATTTT. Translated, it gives CASSYSRSSTDTQYF.

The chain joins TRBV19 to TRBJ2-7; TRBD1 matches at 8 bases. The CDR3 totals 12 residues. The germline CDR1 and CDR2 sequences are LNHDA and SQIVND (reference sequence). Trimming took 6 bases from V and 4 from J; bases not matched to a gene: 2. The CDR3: CASRDREYEQYF. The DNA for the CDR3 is TGTGCCAGTAGGGACAGGGAATACGAGCAGTACTTC.

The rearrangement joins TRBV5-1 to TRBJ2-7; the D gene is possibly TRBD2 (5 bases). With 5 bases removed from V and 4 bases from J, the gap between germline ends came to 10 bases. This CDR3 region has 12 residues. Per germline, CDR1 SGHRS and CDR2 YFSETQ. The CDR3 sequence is CASRGEFYEQYF. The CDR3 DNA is TGCGCCAGCAGGGGAGAATTTTACGAGCAGTACTTC.

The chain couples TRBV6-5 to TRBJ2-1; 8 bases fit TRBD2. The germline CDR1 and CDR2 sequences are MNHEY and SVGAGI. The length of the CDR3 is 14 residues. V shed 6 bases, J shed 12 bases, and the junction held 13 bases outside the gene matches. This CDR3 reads CASSLREGEIAQFF. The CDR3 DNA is TGTGCCAGCAGCCTTCGGGAGGGGGAAATAGCGCAGTTCTTC.

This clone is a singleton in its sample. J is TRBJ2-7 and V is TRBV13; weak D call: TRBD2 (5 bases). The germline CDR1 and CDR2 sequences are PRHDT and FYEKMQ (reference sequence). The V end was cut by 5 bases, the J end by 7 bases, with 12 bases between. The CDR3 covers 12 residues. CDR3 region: CASSLLAKEQYF. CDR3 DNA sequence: TGTGCCAGCAGCCTTCTAGCTAAGGAGCAGTACTTC.

CDR3 DNA: TGTGCCAGTAGTATAGTCGCTCGGCTCAGCGGGGGATCCTACGAGCAGTACTTC. This encodes CASSIVARLSGGSYEQYF. The chain combines TRBV19 with TRBJ2-7, with 8 bases lining up with TRBD2. Trimming at V came to 1 base and at J to 1 base, leaving 12 bases not matched to a gene. The CDR3 sequence is 18 residues long. Germline V gives CDR1 LNHDA, CDR2 SQIVND (reference sequence).

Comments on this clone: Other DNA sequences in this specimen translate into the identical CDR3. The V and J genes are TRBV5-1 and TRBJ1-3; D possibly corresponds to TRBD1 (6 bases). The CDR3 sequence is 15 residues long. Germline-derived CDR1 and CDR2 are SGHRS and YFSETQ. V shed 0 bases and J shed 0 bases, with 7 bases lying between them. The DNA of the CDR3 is TGCGCCAGCAGCTTGGAGGGACACTCTGGAAACACCATATATTTT. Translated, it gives CASSLEGHSGNTIYF.

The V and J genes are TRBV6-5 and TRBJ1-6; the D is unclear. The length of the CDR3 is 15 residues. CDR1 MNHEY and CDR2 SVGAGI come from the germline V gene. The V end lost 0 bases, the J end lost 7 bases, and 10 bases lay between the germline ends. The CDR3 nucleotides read TGTGCCAGCAGTTACTCAGAGGGTTTGAATTCACCCCTCCACTTT. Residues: CASSYSEGLNSPLHF.

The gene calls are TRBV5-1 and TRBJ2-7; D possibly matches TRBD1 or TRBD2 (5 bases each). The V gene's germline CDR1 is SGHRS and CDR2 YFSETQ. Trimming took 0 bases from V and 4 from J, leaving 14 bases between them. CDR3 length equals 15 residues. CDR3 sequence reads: CASSLVPGAGYEQYF. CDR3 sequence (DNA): TGCGCCAGCAGCTTGGTCCCTGGGGCGGGTTACGAGCAGTACTTC.

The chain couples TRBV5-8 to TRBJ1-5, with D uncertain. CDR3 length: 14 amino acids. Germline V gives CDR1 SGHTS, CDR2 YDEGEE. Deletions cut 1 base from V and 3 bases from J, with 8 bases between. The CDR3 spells CASSLLQNNQPQHF. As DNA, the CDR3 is TGTGCCAGCAGCTTGTTGCAGAACAATCAGCCCCAGCATTTT.

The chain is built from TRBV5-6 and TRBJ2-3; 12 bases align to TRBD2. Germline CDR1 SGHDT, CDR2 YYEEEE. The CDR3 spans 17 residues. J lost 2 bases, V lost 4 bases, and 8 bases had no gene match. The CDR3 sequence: CASSLGLAGLVTDTQYF. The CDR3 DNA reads TGTGCCAGCAGCCTTGGACTAGCGGGGCTAGTCACAGATACGCAGTATTTT.

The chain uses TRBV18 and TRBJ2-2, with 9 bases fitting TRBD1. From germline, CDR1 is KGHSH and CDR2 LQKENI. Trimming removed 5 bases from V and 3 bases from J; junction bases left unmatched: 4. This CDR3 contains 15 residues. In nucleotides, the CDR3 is TGTGCCAGCTCAAAGACAGGGGGAGACACCGGGGAGCTGTTTTTT. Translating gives CASSKTGGDTGELFF.

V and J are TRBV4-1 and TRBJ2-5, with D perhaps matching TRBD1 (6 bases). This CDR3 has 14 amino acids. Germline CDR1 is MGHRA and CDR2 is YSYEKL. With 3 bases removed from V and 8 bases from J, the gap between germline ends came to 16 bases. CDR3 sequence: CASSHTTGRSTQYF. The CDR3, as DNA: TGCGCCAGCAGCCATACAACAGGGCGTTCAACCCAGTACTTC.

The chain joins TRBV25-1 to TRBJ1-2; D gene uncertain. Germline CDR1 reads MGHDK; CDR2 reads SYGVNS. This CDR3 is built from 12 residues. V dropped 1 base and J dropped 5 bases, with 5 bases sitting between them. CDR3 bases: TGTGCCAGCAGTGAATTGGGATATGGCTACACCTTC. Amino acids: CASSELGYGYTF.

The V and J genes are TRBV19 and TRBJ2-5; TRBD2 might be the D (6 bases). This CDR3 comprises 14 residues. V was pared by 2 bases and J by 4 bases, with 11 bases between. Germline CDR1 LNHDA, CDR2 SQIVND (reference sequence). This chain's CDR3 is CASSIPGGGETQYF. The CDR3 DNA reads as TGTGCCAGTAGTATACCCGGGGGTGGAGAGACCCAGTACTTC.

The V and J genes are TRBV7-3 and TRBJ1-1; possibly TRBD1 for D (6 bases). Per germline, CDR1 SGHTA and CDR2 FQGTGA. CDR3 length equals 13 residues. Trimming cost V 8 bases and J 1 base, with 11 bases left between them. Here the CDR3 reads CASGTGQNTEAFF. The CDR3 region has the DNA TGTGCCAGCGGAACGGGACAGAACACTGAAGCTTTCTTT. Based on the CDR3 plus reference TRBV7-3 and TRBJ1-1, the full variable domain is GAGVSQTPSNKVTEKGKYVELRCDPISGHTALYWYRQSLGQGPEFLIYFQGTGAADDSGLPNDRFFAVRPEGSVSTLKIQRTERGDSAVYLCASGTGQNTEAFFGQGTRLTVV.

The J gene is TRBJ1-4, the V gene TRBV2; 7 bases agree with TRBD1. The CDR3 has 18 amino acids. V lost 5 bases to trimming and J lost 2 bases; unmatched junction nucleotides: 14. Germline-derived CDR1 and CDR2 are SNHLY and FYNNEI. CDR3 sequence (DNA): TGTGCCAGCAGTCTATTCAGGAAAACAGGGGTTACTAATGAAAAACTGTTTTTT. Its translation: CASSLFRKTGVTNEKLFF.

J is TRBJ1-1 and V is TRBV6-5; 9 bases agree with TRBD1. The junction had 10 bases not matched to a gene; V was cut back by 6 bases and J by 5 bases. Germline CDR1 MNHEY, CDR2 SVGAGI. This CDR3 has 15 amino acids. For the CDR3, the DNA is TGTGCCAGCAGCTATGGGGACAGGGAGACGACTGAAGCTTTCTTT. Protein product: CASSYGDRETTEAFF.

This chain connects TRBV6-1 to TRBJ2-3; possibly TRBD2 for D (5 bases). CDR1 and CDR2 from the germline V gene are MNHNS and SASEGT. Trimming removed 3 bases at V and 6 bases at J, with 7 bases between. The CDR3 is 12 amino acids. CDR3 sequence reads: CASSEEEDTQYF. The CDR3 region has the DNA TGTGCCAGCAGTGAGGAGGAGGATACGCAGTATTTT.

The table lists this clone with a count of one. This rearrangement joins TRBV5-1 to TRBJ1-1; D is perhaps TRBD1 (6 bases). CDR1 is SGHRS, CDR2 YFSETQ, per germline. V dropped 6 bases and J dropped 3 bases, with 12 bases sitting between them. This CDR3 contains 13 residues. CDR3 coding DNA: TGCGCCAGCAACCCCCAGGGGTACACTGAAGCTTTCTTT. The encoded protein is CASNPQGYTEAFF.

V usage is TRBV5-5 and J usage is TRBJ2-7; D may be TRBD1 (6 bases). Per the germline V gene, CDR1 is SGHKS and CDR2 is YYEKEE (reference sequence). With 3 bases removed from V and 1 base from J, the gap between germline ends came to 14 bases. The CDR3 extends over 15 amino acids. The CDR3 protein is CASSSNLGQSYEQYF. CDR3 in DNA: TGTGCCAGCAGCTCGAACCTTGGACAGTCCTACGAGCAGTACTTC.

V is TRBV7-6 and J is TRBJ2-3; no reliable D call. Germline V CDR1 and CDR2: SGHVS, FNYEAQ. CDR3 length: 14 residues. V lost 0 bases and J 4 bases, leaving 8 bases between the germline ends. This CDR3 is CASSLARRADTQYF. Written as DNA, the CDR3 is TGTGCCAGCAGCTTAGCACGAAGGGCAGATACGCAGTATTTT.

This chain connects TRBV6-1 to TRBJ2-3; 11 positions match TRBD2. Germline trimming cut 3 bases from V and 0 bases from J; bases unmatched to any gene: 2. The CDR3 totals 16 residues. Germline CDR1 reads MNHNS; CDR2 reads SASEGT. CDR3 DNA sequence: TGTGCCAGCAGTGAGAGGACTAGCGGGAGCACAGATACGCAGTATTTT. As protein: CASSERTSGSTDTQYF.

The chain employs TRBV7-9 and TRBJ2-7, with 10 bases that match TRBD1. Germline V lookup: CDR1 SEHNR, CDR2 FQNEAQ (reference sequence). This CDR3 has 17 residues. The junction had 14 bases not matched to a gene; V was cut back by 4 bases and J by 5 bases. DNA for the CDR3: TGTGCCAGCAGCTCGCCGGCGGGACAGGGGTCCCTGCACGAGCAGTACTTC. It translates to CASSSPAGQGSLHEQYF.

The DNA for the CDR3 is TGTGCCAGCAGCTTGGTGCGCGGTCACAATGAGCAGTTCTTC. Translated: CASSLVRGHNEQFF. This rearrangement joins TRBV5-5 to TRBJ2-1; D unclear. V was trimmed by 0 bases and J by 5 bases, leaving 9 bases between them. The CDR3 is made up of 14 amino acids. CDR1 is SGHKS, CDR2 YYEKEE, per germline (reference sequence).